This TCR beta chain was retrieved from a study of CD8 T cells in Susac syndrome. The RNA input was roughly 0.45 to 1 ug, and it was reverse transcribed with random hexamers. Across 54 Vbeta and 13 Jbeta, immunoSEQ multiplex PCR amplified TCR beta CDR3. In TCRdb, the immunoSEQ multiplex PCR reads were re-called with MiXCR into one record per CDR3 protein. The sample has about 120,000 distinct CDR3 sequences, about 92% seen once; the top ten hold 0.093%. The study sequenced TCR beta in blood CD8+ and CD4+ T cells. CDR1 is MNHEY and CDR2 is SMNVEV in the germline V gene (reference sequence). Trimming left V 5 bases short and J 4 bases short, with 18 bases between. The CDR3 totals 15 residues.

Sequenced: CD4+ T cells from PBMCs. The sequence came from a human donor with multiple sclerosis. The chain recombines TRBV27 with TRBJ2-7; perhaps D is TRBD1 or TRBD2 (6 bases each). CDR3 residues: CASSPVEGGRYEQYF. The CDR3 coding sequence is TGTGCCAGCAGTCCGGTGGAGGGGGGTAGATACGAGCAGTACTTC.